This T cell receptor (beta chain) was observed in a study of early T cells in non-severe SARS-CoV-2 infection. Turning to the study itself: Bulk RNA isolated from unsorted whole blood underwent sequencing; chains were not paired. General observations from the study: Anti-spike CD8 responses were favored by VDJdb matching, which missed private and CD4 specificities.

Individual cDNA molecules received unique molecular identifiers during library preparation. One entry per CDR3 protein results from TCRdb running MiXCR on the 5' RACE reads. Of tens of thousands of distinct CDR3 sequences listed, approximately 13% are singletons. Germline V lookup: CDR1 KGHSH, CDR2 LQKENI. CDR3 length: 15 residues. Deletions cut 3 bases from V and 7 bases from J, with 16 bases between. This clonotype was detected many times. The antigen remains unidentified. V and J are TRBV18 and TRBJ1-5; a possible D gene is TRBD1 (6 bases). Sequencing used whole blood. The source of this sequence is an adult who was a healthcare worker with PCR-confirmed SARS-CoV-2 infection or an uninfected control (not recorded which). This CDR3 reads CASSPGGGLGQPQHF. Written as DNA, the CDR3 is TGTGCCAGCTCACCGGGGGGGGGCTTAGGACAGCCCCAGCATTTT.